What follows are 5 T cell receptor beta chains derived from one specimen sequenced in a study of EBV T-cell therapy then PD-1 blockade in nasopharyngeal carcinoma. Their recognized antigens are unknown. Time point here: 266 days after commencement of treatment, after nivolumab therapy. Specified treatment: AdE1-LMPpoly-expanded autologous EBV-specific T-cell therapy followed by anti-PD-1 nivolumab. Repertoires were generated with immunoSEQ multiplex PCR, while TCRdb's copy carries only in-frame clones and drops some. The profile shows roughly 20,000 clones, approximately 79% of them singletons. The sample consisted of CD8+ T cells from blood, taken around day 260 from a patient whose treatment included autologous EBV-specific T cells and nivolumab. Receptors were obtained from a middle-aged man with nasopharyngeal carcinoma.

In regard to this clone: The same CDR3 also results from other DNA sequences found in this sample. J is TRBJ2-7 and V is TRBV9; either TRBD1 or TRBD2 may supply D (5 bases each). The germline gives CDR1 SGDLS, CDR2 YYNGEE. The CDR3 contains 15 residues. Trimming stripped 0 bases from V and 0 bases from J, with 10 bases between. The CDR3 loop is CASSVEAGSSYEQYF. The CDR3 DNA follows: TGTGCCAGCAGCGTAGAGGCAGGGAGCTCCTACGAGCAGTACTTC.

The rearrangement uses TRBV19 and TRBJ2-1, with unresolved D. The germline V gene encodes CDR1 LNHDA and CDR2 SQIVND (reference sequence). Trimming pared 5 bases from V and 1 base from J, leaving 12 bases between. CDR3 size: 15 residues. The CDR3 sequence: CASSLGLASYNEQFF. Here the CDR3 DNA reads TGTGCCAGTAGTTTGGGCCTGGCATCCTACAATGAGCAGTTCTTC. The full variable domain, rest sourced from reference TRBV19 and TRBJ2-1, is DGGITQSPKYLFRKEGQNVTLSCEQNLNHDAMYWYRQDPGQGLRLIYYSQIVNDFQKGDIAEGYSVSREKKESFPLTVTSAQKNPTAFYLCASSLGLASYNEQFFGPGTRLTVL.

This chain uses TRBV27 with TRBJ2-3; 12 bases line up with TRBD2. Germline V gene lookup returns CDR1 MNHEY and CDR2 SMNVEV (reference sequence). The CDR3 runs 17 residues. Trimming took 5 bases from V and 0 from J; bases not matched to a gene: 6. CDR3 residues: CASSHILAGGSTDTQYF. CDR3 in DNA: TGTGCCAGCAGTCACATACTAGCGGGGGGAAGCACAGATACGCAGTATTTT.

The chain has TRBV10-1 and TRBJ1-4, with D uncertain. There are 15 residues in the CDR3. Trimming took off 5 bases at V and 3 bases at J, with 13 bases between the two ends. The germline gives CDR1 WNHNN, CDR2 SYGVQD (reference sequence). This chain's CDR3 is CASSLDRRANEKLFF. The CDR3 bases are TGCGCCAGCAGTCTAGACCGGAGGGCTAATGAAAAACTGTTTTTT.

Only one count was recorded for this clone. V usage is TRBV24-1 and J usage is TRBJ2-5; tentatively, D is TRBD1 (6 bases). The CDR3 has 16 residues. Germline V CDR1 and CDR2: KGHDR, SFDVKD. V was shortened by 3 bases and J by 5 bases, with 18 bases between the two germline ends. The CDR3 is CATSDVTLGARETQYF. CDR3 DNA sequence: TGTGCCACCAGTGATGTAACTCTGGGGGCCCGGGAGACCCAGTACTTC.